A selection of T cell receptor beta chains follows, all from one sample in a study of blood T cell repertoires in COVID-19. Method: immunoSEQ multiplex PCR; TCRdb's copy keeps in-frame clones and lacks some. The table has 200,000 to 300,000 clones, around 80% seen once; the top ten hold more than 5%. The sequenced sample was peripheral blood. The receptors were gathered from a human donor in a cohort sampled during active COVID-19. Both conserved end residues are part of each CDR3. A D gene is named only where the DNA matches it firmly. Where a row states a size, it is once, few, many or the class of an expanded clone; other rows omit it.

D gene	V gene	J gene	clone size	CDR3 DNA	CDR3 protein
TRBD2	TRBV7-3	TRBJ2-3	NA	TGTGCCAGCAGCGTAACCGGGACTAGCGTTTCCATAACAGATACGCAGTATTTT	CASSVTGTSVSITDTQYF
NA	TRBV19	TRBJ1-6	NA	TGTGCCAGTAGTTCCACAGTCCACTCCTATAATTCACCCCTCCACTTT	CASSSTVHSYNSPLHF
NA	TRBV10-3	TRBJ2-3	NA	TGTGCCATCAGGCGAGAGACAGATACGCAGTATTTT	CAIRRETDTQYF
NA	TRBV11-2	TRBJ1-5	NA	TGTGCCAGCAGCTTAGGGGAGGGGCGAAGTCAGCCCCAGCATTTT	CASSLGEGRSQPQHF
TRBD1	TRBV5-4	TRBJ1-5	NA	TGTGCCAGCAGCTTATACGGGACAGGGTTCACATCCCAGCATTTT	CASSLYGTGFTSQHF
TRBD1	TRBV5-1	TRBJ1-2	few	TGCGCCAGCAGCTTGGGGCAGGGGGTATACTATGGCTACACCTTC	CASSLGQGVYYGYTF
TRBD2	TRBV2	TRBJ2-3	NA	TGTGCCAGCGGCGGGGGGGCCGCCACAGATACGCAGTATTTT	CASGGGAATDTQYF
NA	TRBV6-1	TRBJ1-1	NA	TGTGCCAGCAGTGATTGGGTGGAGCTTGAGGCTTTCTTT	CASSDWVELEAFF
TRBD2	TRBV4-2	TRBJ2-1	NA	TGTGCCAGCAGCCGGCTAGCGGGAGTCAATGAGCAGTTCTTC	CASSRLAGVNEQFF
TRBD2	TRBV5-1	TRBJ2-5	NA	TGCGCCAGCAGTCCCGGGGGGGGGCAAGAGACCCAGTACTTC	CASSPGGGQETQYF
NA	TRBV19	TRBJ2-5	NA	TGTGCCAGTAGACTTGACAGAACTGGAGAGACCCAGTACTTC	CASRLDRTGETQYF
TRBD2	TRBV7-2	TRBJ2-1	NA	TGTGCCAGCAGCATCTCAGCGGGAGAATTCAGTGAGCAGTTCTTC	CASSISAGEFSEQFF
TRBD1	TRBV12-5	TRBJ1-1	NA	TGTGCTAGTGGTTTGCGGAGAGGGGGCGCGGGTGAAGCTTTCTTT	CASGLRRGGAGEAFF
NA	TRBV28	TRBJ1-2	NA	TGTGCCAGCAGTTTCCCCGACAACTTCTATGGCTACACCTTC	CASSFPDNFYGYTF
TRBD1	TRBV11-2	TRBJ2-2	NA	TGTGCCAGCAGCGTCCAGGGGGCGGGAACCGGGGAGCTGTTTTTT	CASSVQGAGTGELFF
TRBD1	TRBV9	TRBJ2-1	NA	TGTGCCAGCAGCTCGGAAGGGGGCTCTTACAATGAGCAGTTCTTC	CASSSEGGSYNEQFF
NA	TRBV3-1/TRBV3-2	TRBJ1-1	NA	TGTGCCAGCAGCCCCCGGGGGGGGAGGAATGAAGCTTTCTTT	CASSPRGGRNEAFF
NA	TRBV2	TRBJ1-4	NA	TGTGCCAGCAGTCCAGGGGTTGAAAAACTGTTTTTT	CASSPGVEKLFF
TRBD1	TRBV5-4	TRBJ1-2	few	TGTGCCAGCAGCGCCCCGGACAGGATCTATGGCTACACCTTC	CASSAPDRIYGYTF
TRBD2	TRBV6-5	TRBJ2-2	once	TGTGCCAGCATGCCCAGCGGGAGGGCTGGGGAGCTGTTTTTT	CASMPSGRAGELFF
TRBD2	TRBV2	TRBJ2-3	NA	TGTGCCAGCAGGCAGAAGCGGGAGGGCACAGATACGCAGTATTTT	CASRQKREGTDTQYF
TRBD2	TRBV3-1/TRBV3-2	TRBJ2-7	NA	TGTGCCAGCAGCCAAACCGCCGGGAGGACCTGGTACGAGCAGTACTTC	CASSQTAGRTWYEQYF
TRBD1	TRBV5-1	TRBJ2-5	NA	TGCGCCAGCATCAAAAACCTAGGACAGGCCCAAGAGACCCAGTACTTC	CASIKNLGQAQETQYF
NA	TRBV3-1/TRBV3-2	TRBJ1-2	NA	TGTGCCAGCAGCCAAGATAGTACGGTCAACTATGGCTACACCTTC	CASSQDSTVNYGYTF
NA	TRBV19	TRBJ2-5	NA	TGTGCCAGTAGCGATTCAGGGGTAGAGACCCAGTACTTC	CASSDSGVETQYF
NA	TRBV3-1/TRBV3-2	TRBJ2-2	NA	TGTGCCAGCAGCCAATCGGGACTCTCCTCGAACACCGGGGAGCTGTTTTTT	CASSQSGLSSNTGELFF
TRBD1	TRBV6-5	TRBJ1-1	NA	TGTGCCAGCAGTTACGCTTACAGGGGCACTGAAGCTTTCTTT	CASSYAYRGTEAFF
TRBD1	TRBV12-3/TRBV12-4	TRBJ1-1	NA	TGTGCCAGCAGCAGGGGGACAGGGGAGGGAGCTTTCTTT	CASSRGTGEGAFF
NA	TRBV3-1/TRBV3-2	TRBJ1-1	NA	TGTGCCAGCAGCCAAGGGTCACTGACTGAAGCTTTCTTT	CASSQGSLTEAFF
TRBD2	TRBV10-3	TRBJ2-1	NA	TGTGCCATCAGTGAGTCGATTAGCGGGGGGAAGAATGAGCAGTTCTTC	CAISESISGGKNEQFF
TRBD1	TRBV19	TRBJ2-7	NA	TGTGCCAGTAGTAGGACAGGGTACGAGCAGTACTTC	CASSRTGYEQYF
NA	TRBV18	TRBJ1-1	few	TGTGCCAGCTCACCCGTCAGGGACACTGAAGCTTTCTTT	CASSPVRDTEAFF
NA	TRBV6-1	TRBJ1-4	NA	TGTGCCAGCAGTGCAGTACAGGGTAGCTTTTTCATCGGGGAAAAACTGTTTTTT	CASSAVQGSFFIGEKLFF
TRBD1	TRBV7-8	TRBJ2-1	NA	TGTGCCAGCAGCTGGGACAGGGGGCTAAAAGAGCAGTTCTTC	CASSWDRGLKEQFF
NA	TRBV3-1/TRBV3-2	TRBJ1-1	NA	TGTGCCAGCAGCCAAGGGGCCAGGGGAAGGGAAAGGAACACTGAAGCTTTCTTT	CASSQGARGRERNTEAFF
NA	TRBV6-2/TRBV6-3	TRBJ1-5	NA	TGTGCCAGCAGTTCCTCGGGGGGTAGCAATCAGCCCCAGCATTTT	CASSSSGGSNQPQHF
NA	TRBV19	TRBJ1-1	NA	TGTGCCAGTAGTATAGATCTCTCAGGGATACGTGAAGCTTTCTTT	CASSIDLSGIREAFF
TRBD1	TRBV6-5	TRBJ1-3	NA	TGTGCCAGCAGCCGACAGGGGTCGGCTGGAAACACCATATATTTT	CASSRQGSAGNTIYF
TRBD1	TRBV6-4	TRBJ2-7	NA	TGTGCCAGCAGTCGAACAGGGGGCGGTTTAGGCGAGCAGTACTTC	CASSRTGGGLGEQYF
TRBD2	TRBV10-2	TRBJ2-1	NA	TGCGCCAGCACCTCGGGCAGTAGCGGGAGTATCTGGTCCTACAATGAGCAGTTCTTC	CASTSGSSGSIWSYNEQFF
TRBD2	TRBV5-1	TRBJ2-7	NA	TGCGCCAGCAGCCGTGGGTCTAGCGGGGGGGCGAACGAGCAGTACTTC	CASSRGSSGGANEQYF
NA	TRBV24-1	TRBJ2-1	few	TGTGCCACCAGTTCGAGCAATGAGCAGTTCTTC	CATSSSNEQFF
TRBD1	TRBV12-5	TRBJ2-2	NA	TGTGCTAGTGCGGGGACAGGGCCTACCGGGGAGCTGTTTTTT	CASAGTGPTGELFF
NA	TRBV24-1	TRBJ2-4	once	TGTGCCACCAGGCCCCGGGAATTTATAGCCAAAAACATTCAGTACTTC	CATRPREFIAKNIQYF
TRBD1	TRBV6-5	TRBJ2-1	NA	TGTGCCGGGGACCGGGACAGGGGGCGCGGTGAGCAGTTCTTC	CAGDRDRGRGEQFF